Sequencing of this T cell receptor beta chain was carried out in a study of T-cell reconstitution after alpha-beta-depleted transplantation in children (dated by TCRdb to about 2016). For context, the study as a whole: Using TCR repertoire profiling, the study followed T-cell immune reconstitution in a quantitative way in children after TCRalphabeta/CD19-depleted allogeneic hematopoietic cell transplantation. Overall study results and their limits: Hyperexpanded clone frequencies declined over subsequent months; after one year, T-cell counts and TCRbeta diversity were mostly attributed to newly produced T cells. The apparently early alphabetaT-cell count recovery about two months after transplant was reportedly dependent on only several hundred rapidly expanded clones derived from non-depleted graft cells. In some patients, the high TCRbeta diversity seen at day 60 was put down to recipient T cells and intrathymic progenitors that had survived conditioning.

From the cysteine up to the phenylalanine, the CDR3 has a length of 14 residues. Only CDR3 DNA is held: 42 bases, read in frame from base 1. V drops 4 bases and J drops 2 bases, leaving 8 bases in between. Libraries were made using PCR. The sample was run on an Illumina HiSeq 2500. TCR library preparation used molecular barcoding, with unique molecular identifiers applied to normalize quantification of the TCRbeta repertoire. In TCRdb, the public reads were trimmed at Q25 with fastp and aligned with MiXCR, with productive beta chains retained. When rows share a CDR3 protein, they turn into one entry using the most common DNA and genes. The sample records some 450,000 distinct CDR3 sequences, around two fifths of which are singletons. Around a quarter of the sample belongs to the ten largest clones. In light of the paper, this sample's treatment or condition label describes: allogeneic hematopoietic cell transplantation with graft depleted of TCRalphabeta T cells and CD19 B cells. The children who served as transplant recipients had been given grafts of TCRalphabeta/CD19-depleted allogeneic hematopoietic cells.

This clonotype was seen repeatedly, ten times or more. The antigen this receptor binds is unknown. Base quality data are lacking; no much larger clone is found one base away. The rearrangement joined TRBV12-3 or TRBV12-4 to TRBJ1-4; TRBD1 could be the D gene, as 5 bases match. The material was PBMCs, obtained before TCRalphabeta/CD19-depleted stem cell transplant. The receptor comes from a girl aged 2-15 years with aplastic anemia, due to receive a stem cell transplant. The CDR3 region: CASSSRVTNEKLFF. The bases read TGTGCCAGCAGTTCCAGGGTCACTAATGAAAAACTGTTTTTT.